This T cell receptor (beta chain) came from a study of T cells after yellow fever vaccination. This clonotype was counted only a few times. This CDR3 spans 12 amino acids. Per germline, CDR1 SGHTS and CDR2 YDEGEE. Trimming took off 2 bases at V and 2 bases at J, with 5 bases between the two ends. TCRdb analysed the 5' RACE reads with MiXCR anew, one entry per CDR3 protein. This table has 450,000 to 650,000 distinct CDR3 sequences, about a fifth appearing once. The TCR originated in a man between 18 and 35 years old who received the YFV17D yellow fever vaccine. The input for sequencing was PBMCs, taken roughly 20 days after the first yellow fever vaccination. This chain joins TRBV5-8 and TRBJ2-7; D gene uncertain. The CDR3 nucleotides read TGTGCCAGCAGCTTTTATACCTACGAGCAGTACGTC. Encoded protein: CASSFYTYEQYV.